Shown below are 2 T cell receptor beta chains from a single sample sequenced in a study of regulatory T cells in long-lasting Graves disease. Arm-PCR with iRepertoire HTBI primers amplified the CDR3 regions for these TCR beta libraries. Each CDR3 protein is one row after TCRdb ran MiXCR on the multiplex PCR reads. Here the sample spans 310,000 or so distinct CDR3 sequences, 15% to 20% being singletons. Documented time point: persistent/refractory GD, antithyroid drugs over 5 years with positive TRAb. Extracted RNA from PBMCs served as the source of the TCR library. The input for sequencing was peripheral blood mononuclear cells (PBMCs), taken when the disease was refractory, from a patient treated with antithyroid drugs. Receptor source: a female donor with Graves disease.

This clonotype came up many times. The V call is TRBV25-1, the J call TRBJ2-5; D might be TRBD1 (6 bases). CDR1 and CDR2 (germline): MGHDK, SYGVNS. This CDR3 has 14 residues. V dropped 3 bases and J dropped 2 bases, with 10 bases sitting between them. CDR3 region: CASSEYREQETQYF. The CDR3 DNA reads as TGTGCCAGCAGTGAGTACAGGGAGCAAGAGACCCAGTACTTC. Using reference TRBV25-1 and TRBJ2-5 for the parts outside the CDR3, the full variable domain is EADIYQTPRYLVIGTGKKITLECSQTMGHDKMYWYQQDPGMELHLIHYSYGVNSTEKGDLSSESTVSRIRTEHFPLTLESARPSHTSQYLCASSEYREQETQYFGPGTRLLVL.

The chain is built from TRBV7-6 and TRBJ2-5; 16 bases are shared with TRBD2. The CDR3 runs to 19 residues. The ends lost 2 bases at V and 5 bases at J; junction bases unmatched: 11. Germline loops: CDR1 SGHVS, CDR2 FNYEAQ. In nucleotides, the CDR3 is TGTGCCAGCAGCTTATCGCTGGGGACTAGCGGGGGGGCCCGGGAGACCCAGTACTTC. Translating gives CASSLSLGTSGGARETQYF. Full variable domain (outside the CDR3, taken from reference TRBV7-6 and TRBJ2-5): GAGVSQSPRYKVTKRGQDVALRCDPISGHVSLYWYRQALGQGPEFLTYFNYEAQQDKSGLPNDRFSAERPEGSISTLTIQRTEQRDSAMYRCASSLSLGTSGGARETQYFGPGTRLLVL.